Below are 25 T cell receptor beta chains sequenced from a single sample in a study of shared clonotypes between healthy human individuals. The repertoire was sequenced with immunoSEQ multiplex PCR; TCRdb's copy has only in-frame clones and lacks some. The sample has nearly 2 million clones, approximately 94% seen once; the top ten hold roughly 1%. Terminally differentiated effector memory CD45RA+ cells were excluded by CCR7 positive selection of CD45RO-negative cells. The sequenced sample was naive CD8+ T cells sorted from blood. All receptors come from a young man in good health.

The chain has TRBV6-1 and TRBJ2-3; no reliable D call. The germline V gene encodes CDR1 MNHNS and CDR2 SASEGT. The CDR3 is 15 amino acids. Trimming removed 6 bases from V and 3 bases from J, with 16 bases in between. CDR3 in DNA: TGTGCCAGCAGCCGCGGAGTGCAAGGGACAGATACGCAGTATTTT. Translation: CASSRGVQGTDTQYF.

The gene calls are TRBV27 and TRBJ2-7; tentatively, D is TRBD1 (5 bases). Germline V gene sequence: CDR1 MNHEY, CDR2 SMNVEV (reference sequence). Trimming pared 8 bases from V and 3 bases from J, leaving 17 bases between. This CDR3 region has 14 residues. The CDR3 sequence: CASSPTGFYYEQYF. DNA for the CDR3: TGTGCCAGCTCCCCAACAGGATTTTACTACGAGCAGTACTTC.

The V gene is TRBV4-1, the J gene TRBJ2-3, with 11 bases identical to TRBD2. J lost 5 bases, V lost 0 bases, and 7 bases had no gene match. The CDR3 spans 17 residues. Germline V gives CDR1 MGHRA, CDR2 YSYEKL. Here the CDR3 reads CASSQEIGTSGLDTQYF. In DNA, the CDR3 is TGCGCCAGCAGCCAAGAGATTGGGACTAGCGGACTAGATACGCAGTATTTT.

The chain links TRBV4-3 to TRBJ2-2, with D possibly TRBD1 on 6 matching bases. Germline V gene data show CDR1 as LGHNA and CDR2 as YSLEER. Trimming removed 6 bases from V and 6 bases from J, with 11 bases in between. The CDR3 spans 13 residues. Here the CDR3 DNA reads TGCGCCAGCAGGTCAGGGGTCCCCGGGGAGCTGTTTTTT. Translation gives CASRSGVPGELFF.

The CDR3 reads CASSKVHLVRGDTEAFF. The CDR3 DNA is TGTGCCAGCAGCAAAGTTCATTTAGTAAGGGGGGACACTGAAGCTTTCTTT. The chain combines TRBV21-1 with TRBJ1-1. TRBV21-1 is labeled a pseudogene. The CDR3 has 17 residues.

The chain links TRBV6-6 to TRBJ1-1; the D gene is possibly TRBD1 (5 bases). The V and J ends lost 5 bases and 1 base respectively, with 14 bases between them. Germline loops: CDR1 MNHNY, CDR2 SVGAGI (reference sequence). The CDR3 covers 15 residues. The CDR3 loop reads CASSAGTARNTEAFF. The CDR3 bases are TGTGCCAGCAGTGCCGGGACCGCCCGGAACACTGAAGCTTTCTTT.

The V and J genes are TRBV6-5 and TRBJ1-4; D gene uncertain. The V gene's germline CDR1 is MNHEY and CDR2 SVGAGI. The CDR3 spans 14 residues. V dropped 8 bases and J dropped 0 bases, with 10 bases sitting between them. The DNA for the CDR3 is TGTGCCAGCGGGCCGACCTCAACTAATGAAAAACTGTTTTTT. Translation gives CASGPTSTNEKLFF.

The chain carries TRBV4-1 and TRBJ2-3; D is uncertain. The CDR3 has 14 amino acids. The germline V and J ends were trimmed by 0 bases and 4 bases, with 8 bases remaining between them. Germline V gene lookup returns CDR1 MGHRA and CDR2 YSYEKL. The CDR3 DNA reads as TGCGCCAGCAGCCAAGAAGTAGTTGCAGATACGCAGTATTTT. Amino acid sequence: CASSQEVVADTQYF.

This chain connects TRBV27 to TRBJ2-1; D not certain. V lost 3 bases and J 3 bases, leaving 12 bases between the germline ends. Germline assignment: CDR1 MNHEY and CDR2 SMNVEV (reference sequence). This CDR3 region has 15 residues. CDR3 in amino acids: CASSFLQSLYNEQFF. The CDR3 coding sequence is TGTGCCAGCAGTTTCCTCCAGAGCCTCTACAATGAGCAGTTCTTC.

The CDR3, as DNA: TGTGCCAGCACCCGGGACACGCTTAACTATGGCTACACCTTC. Residues: CASTRDTLNYGYTF. The chain carries TRBV6-6 and TRBJ1-2; TRBD1 might be the D (6 bases). Trimming pared 7 bases from V and 1 base from J, leaving 13 bases between. CDR1 and CDR2 (germline): MNHNY, SVGAGI (reference sequence). There are 14 residues in the CDR3.

The V call is TRBV19, the J call TRBJ2-1; tentatively, D is TRBD1 (6 bases). Germline V CDR1 and CDR2: LNHDA, SQIVND (reference sequence). The V gene lost 8 bases and the J gene lost 3 bases, with 17 bases spanning the gap. This CDR3 has 15 residues. The CDR3 DNA is TGTGCCAGTTCTAAAGGGGGATCGGGCTACAATGAGCAGTTCTTC. Amino acid sequence: CASSKGGSGYNEQFF.

The chain is built from TRBV9 and TRBJ1-6; perhaps TRBD1 as D (6 bases). V was shortened by 3 bases and J by 6 bases, with 13 bases between the two germline ends. Germline V lookup: CDR1 SGDLS, CDR2 YYNGEE. This CDR3 is built from 15 residues. In DNA form, the CDR3 reads TGTGCCAGCAGCGCATCAGGGGTTGGTAATTCACCCCTCCACTTT. It codes for CASSASGVGNSPLHF.

V and J are TRBV19 and TRBJ2-7; TRBD1 agrees at 7 bases. The CDR3 runs 13 residues. Unmatched junction bases numbered 5, after V lost 5 bases and J lost 4 bases. The V gene's germline CDR1 is LNHDA and CDR2 SQIVND (reference sequence). The CDR3: CASSFDREYEQYF. In DNA, the CDR3 is TGTGCCAGTAGTTTCGACAGGGAGTACGAGCAGTACTTC. The full variable domain, rest sourced from reference TRBV19 and TRBJ2-7, is DGGITQSPKYLFRKEGQNVTLSCEQNLNHDAMYWYRQDPGQGLRLIYYSQIVNDFQKGDIAEGYSVSREKKESFPLTVTSAQKNPTAFYLCASSFDREYEQYFGPGTRLTVT.

The chain couples TRBV11-2 to TRBJ2-1; TRBD1 agrees at 8 bases. CDR3 size: 13 residues. The V segment lost 8 bases and the J segment 6 bases; nucleotides outside the gene matches: 6. Germline CDR1 is SGHAT and CDR2 is FQNNGV. The CDR3 DNA is TGTGCCAGCCAAGACAGGGGAGGCAATGAGCAGTTCTTC. Translated: CASQDRGGNEQFF.

V usage is TRBV7-2 and J usage is TRBJ1-2; 10 bases fit TRBD1. CDR3 length: 15 amino acids. Germline values: CDR1 SGHTA, CDR2 FQGNSA. V lost 3 bases, J lost 7 bases, and 8 bases stayed unmatched. The CDR3 region is CASSFPTGGIFGYTF. The CDR3 coding sequence is TGTGCCAGCAGCTTCCCGACAGGGGGCATTTTTGGCTACACCTTC.

The gene calls are TRBV18 and TRBJ2-7; D could derive from TRBD1 or TRBD2 (5 bases each). Trimming shortened V by 2 bases and J by 6 bases, and 5 bases separated the two germline ends. The germline V gene encodes CDR1 KGHSH and CDR2 LQKENI. The CDR3 length is 11 residues. In DNA, the CDR3 is TGTGCCAGCTCACCAGGGACCGAGCAGTACTTC. It translates to CASSPGTEQYF.

This clone was observed once. This chain uses TRBV28 with TRBJ1-2, with D possibly TRBD1 on 5 matching bases. Trimming left V 6 bases short and J 1 base short, with 12 bases between. Per the germline V gene, CDR1 is MDHEN and CDR2 is SYDVKM. The CDR3 covers 14 residues. The CDR3 DNA sequence: TGTGCCAGCAGGCAACGGGGGGTTAACTATGGCTACACCTTC. This encodes CASRQRGVNYGYTF.

The rearrangement links TRBV29-1 to TRBJ1-2, with no clear D. Germline-derived CDR1 and CDR2 are SQVTM and ANQGSEA. V shed 6 bases and J shed 3 bases, with 17 bases lying between them. The CDR3 is 14 residues long. The CDR3 protein is CSVPIVTRDYGYTF. As DNA, the CDR3 is TGCAGCGTACCCATAGTTACAAGGGACTATGGCTACACCTTC.

V usage is TRBV5-1 and J usage is TRBJ2-1; no clear D. V was clipped by 6 bases and J by 0 bases, with 13 bases between them. CDR3 length: 15 amino acids. Germline V gene data show CDR1 as SGHRS and CDR2 as YFSETQ. Here the CDR3 reads CASTEEERSYNEQFF. DNA for the CDR3: TGCGCCAGCACCGAAGAAGAACGCTCCTACAATGAGCAGTTCTTC.

The genes are TRBV7-9 and TRBJ2-7; 8 bases map to TRBD2. The CDR3 extends over 15 amino acids. After removal of 4 bases from V and 2 bases from J, the junction contained 7 bases not matched to a gene. Germline assignment: CDR1 SEHNR and CDR2 FQNEAQ (reference sequence). CDR3 bases: TGTGCCAGCAGCTACCTAGCGGGCGCTACCTACGAGCAGTACTTC. This translates into CASSYLAGATYEQYF.

The chain has TRBV7-9 and TRBJ1-1, with 8 positions matching TRBD1. The CDR3 length is 15 residues. The V gene end was trimmed by 5 bases and the J gene end by 11 bases; junction bases not matched to a gene: 16. CDR1 SEHNR and CDR2 FQNEAQ come from the germline V gene (reference sequence). The CDR3: CASSPNQQGEEVAFF. Written as DNA, the CDR3 is TGTGCCAGCAGCCCAAATCAACAGGGGGAGGAAGTGGCTTTCTTT. Supplemented by reference TRBV7-9 and TRBJ1-1, the full variable domain reads DTGVSQNPRHKITKRGQNVTFRCDPISEHNRLYWYRQTLGQGPEFLTYFQNEAQLEKSRLLSDRFSAERPKGSFSTLEIQRTEQGDSAMYLCASSPNQQGEEVAFFGQGTRLTVV.

The genes are TRBV28 and TRBJ1-5; D possibly corresponds to TRBD1 (5 bases). In germline, CDR1 is MDHEN, CDR2 SYDVKM. This CDR3 spans 14 amino acids. V lost 5 bases and J 0 bases, leaving 8 bases between the germline ends. The DNA of the CDR3 is TGTGCCAGCAGTATCAGGGATAGCAATCAGCCCCAGCATTTT. This encodes CASSIRDSNQPQHF.

This chain uses TRBV7-9 with TRBJ2-7; perhaps TRBD2 as D (6 bases). The CDR3 consists of 15 residues. V lost 2 bases to trimming and J lost 2 bases, with 13 bases between them. Germline V CDR1 and CDR2: SEHNR, FQNEAQ (reference sequence). The CDR3 loop reads CASSLTGTEAYEQYF. Here the CDR3 DNA reads TGTGCCAGCAGCTTAACGGGGACTGAAGCCTACGAGCAGTACTTC. Based on the CDR3 plus reference TRBV7-9 and TRBJ2-7, the full variable domain is DTGVSQNPRHKITKRGQNVTFRCDPISEHNRLYWYRQTLGQGPEFLTYFQNEAQLEKSRLLSDRFSAERPKGSFSTLEIQRTEQGDSAMYLCASSLTGTEAYEQYFGPGTRLTVT.

Remarks on this clone: At the DNA level, this CDR3 is encoded by other sequences in the same sample as well. The chain uses TRBV15 and TRBJ2-7; D is unclear. Germline V gene sequence: CDR1 LNHNV, CDR2 YYDKDF (reference sequence). The V end lost 1 base, the J end lost 3 bases, and 10 bases lay between the germline ends. This CDR3 comprises 14 residues. CDR3 residues: CATSRVGSSYEQYF. In DNA, the CDR3 is TGTGCCACCAGCAGAGTGGGCAGTAGCTACGAGCAGTACTTC. Supplemented by reference TRBV15 and TRBJ2-7, the full variable domain reads DAMVIQNPRYQVTQFGKPVTLSCSQTLNHNVMYWYQQKSSQAPKLLFHYYDKDFNNEADTPDNFQSRRPNTSFCFLDIRSPGLGDTAMYLCATSRVGSSYEQYFGPGTRLTVT.

The genes are TRBV11-3 and TRBJ2-1, with D uncertain. Germline CDR1 reads SGHNT; CDR2 reads YENEEA. The V gene lost 2 bases and the J gene lost 1 base, with 15 bases spanning the gap. The CDR3 length is 17 residues. CDR3 amino acids: CASSLRYPPDSYNEQFF. The CDR3 region has the DNA TGTGCCAGCAGCTTAAGATACCCACCGGATTCCTACAATGAGCAGTTCTTC.